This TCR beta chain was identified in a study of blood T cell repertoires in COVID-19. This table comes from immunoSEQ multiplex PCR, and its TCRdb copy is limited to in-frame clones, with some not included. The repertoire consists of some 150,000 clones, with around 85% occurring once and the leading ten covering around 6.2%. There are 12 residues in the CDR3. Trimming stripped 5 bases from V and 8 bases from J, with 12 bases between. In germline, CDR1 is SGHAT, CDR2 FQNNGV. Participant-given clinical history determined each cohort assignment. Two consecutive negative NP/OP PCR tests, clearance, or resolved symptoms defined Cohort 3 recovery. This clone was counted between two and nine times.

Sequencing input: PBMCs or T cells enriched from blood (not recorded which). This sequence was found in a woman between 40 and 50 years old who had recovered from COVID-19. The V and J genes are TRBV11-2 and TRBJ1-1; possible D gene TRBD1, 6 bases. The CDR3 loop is CASSPTGREAFF. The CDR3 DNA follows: TGTGCCAGCAGCCCCACAGGGCGGGAAGCTTTCTTT.